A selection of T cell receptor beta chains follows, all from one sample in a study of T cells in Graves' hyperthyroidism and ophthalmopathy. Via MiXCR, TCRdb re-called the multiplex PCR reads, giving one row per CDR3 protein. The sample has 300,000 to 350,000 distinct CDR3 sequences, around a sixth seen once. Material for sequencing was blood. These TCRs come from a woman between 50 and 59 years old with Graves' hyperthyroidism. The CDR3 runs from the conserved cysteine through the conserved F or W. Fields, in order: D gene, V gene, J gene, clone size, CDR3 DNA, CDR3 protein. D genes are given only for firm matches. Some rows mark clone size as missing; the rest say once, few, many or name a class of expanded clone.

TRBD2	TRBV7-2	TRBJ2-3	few	TGTGCCAGCAGCTTATTGGGCGGGGGGGCAGAAGATACGCAGTATTTT	CASSLLGGGAEDTQYF
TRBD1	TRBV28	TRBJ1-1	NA	TGTGCCAGCATTAACAGGGGGCCGAACACTGAAGCTTTCTTT	CASINRGPNTEAFF
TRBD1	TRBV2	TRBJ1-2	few	TGTGCCAGCAGTGAAGACCAGGGGGCCTATGGCTACACCTTC	CASSEDQGAYGYTF
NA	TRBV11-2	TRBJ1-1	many	TGTGCCAGCAGCCCCGCCCCCAGGGGAAGGCGGAGCACTGAAGCTTTCTTT	CASSPAPRGRRSTEAFF
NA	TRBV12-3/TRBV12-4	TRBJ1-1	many	TGTGCCAGCAGTTACGGACAAAGTCACACTGAAGCTTTCTTT	CASSYGQSHTEAFF
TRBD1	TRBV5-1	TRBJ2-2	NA	TGCGCCAGCAGCTCTCGGACAGGGGCCGGGGAGCTGTTTTTT	CASSSRTGAGELFF
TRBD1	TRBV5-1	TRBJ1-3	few	TGCGCCAGCAGCGCCGGGACAGCCGAGAGCTCTGGAAACACCATATATTTT	CASSAGTAESSGNTIYF
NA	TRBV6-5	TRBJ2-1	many	TGTGCCAGCAGTTACACGCGCAACAATGAGCAGTTCTTC	CASSYTRNNEQFF
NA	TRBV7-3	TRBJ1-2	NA	TGTGCCAGCAGCTTAAAGGCGGGGGGGCGCGGAGGCTACACCTTC	CASSLKAGGRGGYTF
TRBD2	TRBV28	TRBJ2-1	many	TGTGCCAGCAGTTTCAACCTAGCGGTTTACAATGAGCAGTTCTTC	CASSFNLAVYNEQFF
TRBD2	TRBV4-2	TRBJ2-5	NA	TGTGCCAGCAGCCAAGATTTGACTAGCGCTACCCAAGAGACCCAGTACTTC	CASSQDLTSATQETQYF
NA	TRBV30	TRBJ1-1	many	TGTGCCTGGAGTGTACAAGGGAACACTGAAGCTTTCTTT	CAWSVQGNTEAFF
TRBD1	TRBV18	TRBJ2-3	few	TGTGCCAGCTCAACAACTACAGGGGGCCCGAGGGCAGATACGCAGTATTTT	CASSTTTGGPRADTQYF
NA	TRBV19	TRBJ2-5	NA	TGTGCCAGTAGCCTACAGGGGAGGTTAGAGACCCAGTACTTC	CASSLQGRLETQYF
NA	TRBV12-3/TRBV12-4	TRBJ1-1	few	TGTGCCAGCAGTTTAGGTCGTCCAGGGGTGAACACTGAAGCTTTCTTT	CASSLGRPGVNTEAFF
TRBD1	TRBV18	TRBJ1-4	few	TGTGCCAGCTCACCGGGACAGGGGGTAGTTAATGAAAAACTGTTTTTT	CASSPGQGVVNEKLFF
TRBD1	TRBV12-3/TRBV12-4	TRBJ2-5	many	TGTGCCAGCAGTGAGGACAGGAGCGAGACCCAGTACTTC	CASSEDRSETQYF
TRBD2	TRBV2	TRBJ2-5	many	TGTGCCAGCAGTTCCCAGGGACTAGCGGGAGAGACCCAGTACTTC	CASSSQGLAGETQYF
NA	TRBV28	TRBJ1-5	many	TGTGCCAGCAGGATAACAGGGTTTAGTCAGCCCCAGCATTTT	CASRITGFSQPQHF
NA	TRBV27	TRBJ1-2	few	TGTGCCAGCAGTCCCATAGCTAACTATGGCTACACCTTC	CASSPIANYGYTF
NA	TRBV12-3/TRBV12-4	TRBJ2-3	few	TGTGCCAGCAGTTTAGAGTTGGACATAGATACGCAGTATTTT	CASSLELDIDTQYF
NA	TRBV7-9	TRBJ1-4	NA	TGTGCCAGCAGCTTAGGTAAAGGACAGCCGAATGAAAAACTGTTTTTT	CASSLGKGQPNEKLFF
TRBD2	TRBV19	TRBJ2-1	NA	TGTGCCAGTACTGGCGGGGGGGCCCGGGCCTACAATGAGCAGTTCTTC	CASTGGGARAYNEQFF
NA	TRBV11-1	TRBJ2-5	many	TGTGCCAGCAGCATCACAGGGAGCCAAGAGACCCAGTACTTC	CASSITGSQETQYF
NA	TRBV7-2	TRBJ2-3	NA	TGTGCCAGCAGCTTAGTTGGGGGGGGCAACACAGATACGCAGTATTTT	CASSLVGGGNTDTQYF
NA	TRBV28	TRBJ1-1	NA	TGTGCCAGCAGTCAGACGGCGGGGTACACTGAAGCTTTCTTT	CASSQTAGYTEAFF
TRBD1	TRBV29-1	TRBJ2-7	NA	TGCAGCGTCGCCGGGACAGGGTACTCCTACGAGCAGTACTTC	CSVAGTGYSYEQYF
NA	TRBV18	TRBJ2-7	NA	TGTGCCAGCTCACGGTACTCGAGCCTCTACGAGCAGTACTTC	CASSRYSSLYEQYF
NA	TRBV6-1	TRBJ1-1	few	TGTGCCAGCAGATCTGGACAGACGAGGAACACTGAAGCTTTCTTT	CASRSGQTRNTEAFF
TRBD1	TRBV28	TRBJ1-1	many	TGTGCCAGCAGCGGAGGGGACAGCATGAACACTGAAGCTTTCTTT	CASSGGDSMNTEAFF
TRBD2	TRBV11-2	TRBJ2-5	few	TGTGCCAGCAGCCAGGTAGCGGGAGGGGCGGAGACCCAGTACTTC	CASSQVAGGAETQYF
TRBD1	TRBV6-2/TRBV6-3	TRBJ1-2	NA	TGTGCCAGCAGGGACGACAGGGGAGTTAACTATGGCTACACCTTC	CASRDDRGVNYGYTF
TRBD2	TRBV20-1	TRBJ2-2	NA	TGCAGTGCTAGAGATCCTAGCGGGAGCCCCGGGGAGCTGTTTTTT	CSARDPSGSPGELFF
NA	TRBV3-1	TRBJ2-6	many	TGTGCCAGCAGCCAAGGGGGTACCAACGTCCTGACTTTC	CASSQGGTNVLTF
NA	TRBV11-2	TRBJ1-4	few	TGTGCCAGCAGCTTTGGGGGGCGGAAACTGTTTTTT	CASSFGGRKLFF
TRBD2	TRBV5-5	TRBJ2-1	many	TGTGCCAGCAGCTGGAGACTAGCGGGAGACCCGGCGTCGGGCAATGAGCAGTTCTTC	CASSWRLAGDPASGNEQFF
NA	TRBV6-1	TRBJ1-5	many	TGTGCCAGCAGGGGGACGGGCGATCAGCCCCAGCATTTT	CASRGTGDQPQHF
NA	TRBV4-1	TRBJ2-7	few	TGCGCCAGCAGCCAATGGGGGTACGAGCAGTACTTC	CASSQWGYEQYF
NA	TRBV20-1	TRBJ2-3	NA	TGCAGTGCTCTGAACTCGCGGAGCACAGATACGCAGTATTTT	CSALNSRSTDTQYF
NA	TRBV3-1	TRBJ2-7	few	TGTGCCAGCAGCCTAGGCGGAAGCGCGGGGTTCTACGAGCAGTACTTC	CASSLGGSAGFYEQYF
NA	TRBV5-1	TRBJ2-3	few	TGCGCCAGCACAGGGAGTGGCACAGATACGCAGTATTTT	CASTGSGTDTQYF
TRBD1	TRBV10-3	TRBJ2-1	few	TGTGCCATCAGTGGTACAGGGGGAGAATCCTACAATGAGCAGTTCTTC	CAISGTGGESYNEQFF
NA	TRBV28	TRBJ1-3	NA	TGTGCCAGCAACCCTACTGGGACCTCTGGAAACACCATATATTTT	CASNPTGTSGNTIYF
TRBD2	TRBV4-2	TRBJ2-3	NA	TGTGCCAGCAGCCAAGATATGGCGGGAGAGAGCACAGATACGCAGTATTTT	CASSQDMAGESTDTQYF
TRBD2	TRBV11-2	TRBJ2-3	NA	TGTGCCAGCAGCCTCAAGGGGCGGGGGGGGGTTCCAGATACGCAGTATTTT	CASSLKGRGGVPDTQYF
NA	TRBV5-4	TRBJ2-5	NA	TGTGCCAGCAGCTTGAAGGACGGAGAAGAGACCCAGTACTTC	CASSLKDGEETQYF
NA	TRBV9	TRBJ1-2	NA	TGTGCCAGCAGCGTAGGAGGGGGAAATGGCTACACCTTC	CASSVGGGNGYTF
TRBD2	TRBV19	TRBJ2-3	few	TGTGCCAGTAGAGGGAGCGGGAGCACGACAGATACGCAGTATTTT	CASRGSGSTTDTQYF
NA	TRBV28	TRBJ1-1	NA	TGTGCCAGCAGAATGGGGGGCACTGAAGCTTTCTTT	CASRMGGTEAFF
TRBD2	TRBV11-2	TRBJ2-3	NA	TGTGCCAGCAGCTTCCCACTAGCGGGGGGGCCCGATACGCAGTATTTT	CASSFPLAGGPDTQYF
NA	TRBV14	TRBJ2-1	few	TGTGCCAGCGGGCCATCTCCTTCCTACAATGAGCAGTTCTTC	CASGPSPSYNEQFF
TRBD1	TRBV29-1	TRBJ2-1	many	TGCAGCGTTGATTGGACAGGGGTGAGGGGGTTGCAGTTCTTC	CSVDWTGVRGLQFF
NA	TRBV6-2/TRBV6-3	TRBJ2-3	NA	TGTGCCAGCAAGGGGTCCGCAGATACGCAGTATTTT	CASKGSADTQYF